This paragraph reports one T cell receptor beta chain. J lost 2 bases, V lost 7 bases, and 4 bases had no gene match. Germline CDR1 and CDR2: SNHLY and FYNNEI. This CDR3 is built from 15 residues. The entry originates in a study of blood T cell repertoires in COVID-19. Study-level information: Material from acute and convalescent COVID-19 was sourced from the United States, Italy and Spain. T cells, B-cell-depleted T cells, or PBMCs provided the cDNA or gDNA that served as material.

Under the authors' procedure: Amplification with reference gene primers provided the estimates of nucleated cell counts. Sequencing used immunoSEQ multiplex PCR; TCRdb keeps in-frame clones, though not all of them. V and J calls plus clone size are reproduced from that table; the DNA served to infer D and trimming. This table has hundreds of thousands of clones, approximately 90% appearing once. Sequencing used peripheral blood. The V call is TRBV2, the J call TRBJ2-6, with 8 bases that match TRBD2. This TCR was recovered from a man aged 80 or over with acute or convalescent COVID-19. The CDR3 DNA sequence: TGTGCCAGCACCGGGGGACTAGCTGGGGCCAACGTCCTGACTTTC. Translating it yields CASTGGLAGANVLTF. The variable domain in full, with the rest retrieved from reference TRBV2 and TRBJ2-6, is EPEVTQTPSHQVTQMGQEVILRCVPISNHLYFYWYRQILGQKVEFLVSFYNNEISEKSEIFDDQFSVERPDGSNFTLKIRSTKLEDSAMYFCASTGGLAGANVLTFGAGSRLTVL.